The 23 T cell receptor beta chains in this list originate from one sample, sequenced in a study of T-cell reconstitution after alpha-beta-depleted transplantation in children. Unique molecular identifiers were used to barcode this TCRbeta library. TCRdb analysed the PCR reads with MiXCR anew, one entry per CDR3 protein. The sample has about 78,000 distinct CDR3 sequences; 14% are singletons. The sequences come from PBMCs, mostly from graft donor cells, collected 180 days after TCRalphabeta/CD19-depleted stem cell transplant. The receptors originated from a male patient between 2 and 10 years old who had a stem cell transplant for acute lymphoblastic leukemia, so the T cells may come from the graft donor.

The chain couples TRBV4-3 to TRBJ2-3; TRBD2 aligns across 14 bases. J gave up 2 bases and V 4 bases, and 8 bases lay outside the gene matches. Germline V lookup: CDR1 LGHNA, CDR2 YSLEER. CDR3 length: 18 residues. Here the CDR3 DNA reads TGCGCCAGCAGCCGGGGGACTAGCGGGGGCCAACTCACAGATACGCAGTATTTT. Protein product: CASSRGTSGGQLTDTQYF.

V and J are TRBV10-1 and TRBJ2-1; a possible D gene is TRBD2 (7 bases). CDR3 length: 14 amino acids. Between the trimmed V and J ends, which lost 2 bases and 5 bases, there was a span of 10 bases. Germline CDR1 is WNHNN and CDR2 is SYGVQD (reference sequence). This CDR3 reads CASSETGRDNEQFF. The CDR3 DNA follows: TGCGCCAGCAGTGAGACAGGGAGGGACAATGAGCAGTTCTTC.

The chain uses TRBV5-5 and TRBJ2-5; no firm D call. This CDR3 comprises 16 residues. V shed 1 base and J shed 5 bases, with 18 bases lying between them. Germline V gives CDR1 SGHKS, CDR2 YYEKEE (reference sequence). CDR3 sequence: CASSLFPRLHGETQYF. In nucleotides, the CDR3 is TGTGCCAGCAGCTTGTTCCCCAGGTTACACGGGGAGACCCAGTACTTC.

This clonotype was seen a handful of times. The chain carries TRBV7-2 and TRBJ1-5; no firm D call. CDR1 and CDR2 from the germline V gene are SGHTA and FQGNSA. The CDR3 extends over 12 amino acids. Trimming cost V 5 bases and J 4 bases, with 6 bases left between them. CDR3 in DNA: TGTGCCAGCAGCACGGAGAATCAGCCCCAGCATTTT. Translating it yields CASSTENQPQHF.

The rearrangement links TRBV28 to TRBJ2-3; 11 nucleotides line up with TRBD2. The CDR3 extends over 16 amino acids. V lost 5 bases and J lost 3; bases outside the gene matches: 7. CDR1 and CDR2 (germline): MDHEN, SYDVKM. The DNA of the CDR3 is TGTGCCAGCAGTCCATTAGCGGGGGGGCGGACAGATACGCAGTATTTT. Amino acids: CASSPLAGGRTDTQYF.

The chain uses TRBV28 and TRBJ2-5; TRBD2 is a possible D gene (6 bases). The CDR3 contains 13 residues. V lost 8 bases to trimming and J lost 7 bases, with 17 bases between them. Germline V lookup: CDR1 MDHEN, CDR2 SYDVKM. The CDR3 nucleotides read TGTGCCAGCTCAGCGGGTGACATAGGGACCCAGTACTTC. Translating gives CASSAGDIGTQYF.

This clonotype qualifies as medium-sized (0.01 to 0.1%). J is TRBJ2-7 and V is TRBV20-1; 7 nucleotides agree with TRBD1. Germline values: CDR1 DFQATT, CDR2 SNEGSKA (reference sequence). The CDR3 loop spans 14 amino acids. V shed 3 bases, J shed 3 bases, and the junction held 8 bases outside the gene matches. The CDR3, as DNA: TGCAGTGCTAGTGGACAGGCCAGGGGCTACGAGCAGTACTTC. Its translation is CSASGQARGYEQYF.

V and J are TRBV2 and TRBJ2-1; D is possibly TRBD2 (6 bases). Germline loops: CDR1 SNHLY, CDR2 FYNNEI. Trimming removed 6 bases from V and 2 bases from J, with 11 bases in between. The CDR3 is 14 residues long. Written as DNA, the CDR3 is TGTGCCAGCAGCCGGGACTCCGCCTACAATGAGCAGTTCTTC. It is translated as CASSRDSAYNEQFF.

This clonotype was observed at least ten times. The J gene is TRBJ1-1, the V gene TRBV20-1, with D possibly being TRBD1 (5 bases). V was cut by 1 base and J by 1 base, with 16 bases left in between. The germline V gene encodes CDR1 DFQATT and CDR2 SNEGSKA (reference sequence). CDR3 length equals 16 residues. The CDR3: CSARAGYQIPNTEAFF. The CDR3 bases are TGCAGTGCTAGAGCAGGGTACCAGATCCCGAACACTGAAGCTTTCTTT.

The V call is TRBV24-1, the J call TRBJ1-1; TRBD1 matches at 9 bases. The CDR3 totals 17 residues. In germline, CDR1 is KGHDR, CDR2 SFDVKD. Unmatched junction bases numbered 5, after V lost 0 bases and J lost 1 base. The chain's CDR3 is CATSDLPDRGWNTEAFF. The CDR3, as DNA: TGTGCCACCAGTGATTTGCCTGACAGGGGGTGGAACACTGAAGCTTTCTTT.

This clonotype was seen a handful of times. The chain combines TRBV9 with TRBJ2-3, with a tentative D call TRBD2 (6 bases). The CDR3 covers 16 residues. CDR1 and CDR2 (germline): SGDLS, YYNGEE. Trimming removed 0 bases from V and 1 base from J, with 12 bases in between. The CDR3 region has the DNA TGTGCCAGCAGCGTAGAAAGCGGGTGGGGCACAGATACGCAGTATTTT. This translates into CASSVESGWGTDTQYF.

The table lists this clonotype with a few counts. The chain combines TRBV5-6 with TRBJ1-1; D might be TRBD1 (5 bases). The V end lost 2 bases, the J end lost 3 bases, and 14 bases lay between the germline ends. Germline assignment: CDR1 SGHDT and CDR2 YYEEEE. The length of the CDR3 is 15 residues. In DNA, the CDR3 is TGTGCCAGCAGCTTTCCCAGGGCGTCGGACACTGAAGCTTTCTTT. Translated, it gives CASSFPRASDTEAFF.

Only a few counts were recorded for this clonotype. CDR3 in DNA: TGTGCCAGCAGCTTAGCCCCGCCGAAGACGCAGTATTTT. This translates into CASSLAPPKTQYF. V usage is TRBV7-8 and J usage is TRBJ2-3; D is undetermined. Germline V gene lookup returns CDR1 SGHVS and CDR2 FQNEAQ. Trimming took off 0 bases at V and 9 bases at J, with 10 bases between the two ends. The CDR3 loop spans 13 amino acids.

The genes are TRBV13 and TRBJ1-1; D not resolved. Germline CDR1 and CDR2: PRHDT and FYEKMQ (reference sequence). Trimming removed 5 bases at V and 4 bases at J, with 17 bases between. The CDR3 covers 15 residues. DNA of the CDR3: TGTGCCAGCAGCACCCCCTTGAATAAAGGCACTGAAGCTTTCTTT. It is translated as CASSTPLNKGTEAFF.

The CDR3 loop is CASSNLRDTEAFF. The CDR3 DNA reads as TGTGCCAGCTCCAACCTGAGGGACACTGAAGCTTTCTTT. The chain recombines TRBV18 with TRBJ1-1, with D unclear. Germline V lookup: CDR1 KGHSH, CDR2 LQKENI. Trimming left V 6 bases short and J 3 bases short, with 11 bases between. The CDR3 covers 13 residues.

This chain joins TRBV3-1 and TRBJ1-1; D remains ambiguous. Germline V CDR1 and CDR2: LGHDT, YNNKEL (reference sequence). V shed 3 bases and J shed 8 bases, with 7 bases lying between them. This CDR3 is 11 amino acids long. This chain's CDR3 is CASSHRPEAFF. In DNA form, the CDR3 reads TGTGCCAGCAGCCACCGGCCCGAAGCTTTCTTT.

In its sample, this clonotype was seen once. The genes are TRBV2 and TRBJ1-6, with TRBD1 identical over 10 bases. Germline V gene data show CDR1 as SNHLY and CDR2 as FYNNEI. CDR3 length equals 14 residues. V lost 6 bases, J lost 9 bases, and 5 bases stayed unmatched. CDR3 loop: CASRSGTGVSPLHF. The DNA of the CDR3 is TGTGCCAGCAGATCCGGGACAGGGGTTTCACCCCTCCACTTT.

The V gene is TRBV10-3, the J gene TRBJ2-7, with 9 bases that match TRBD1. The length of the CDR3 is 12 residues. Germline V CDR1 and CDR2: ENHRY, SYGVKD. J was trimmed by 9 bases and V by 5 bases; bases with no gene match: 5. The CDR3 DNA sequence: TGTGCCATCAGTCAGAACAGGGGGCTGCAGTACTTC. It specifies CAISQNRGLQYF.

The rearrangement joins TRBV20-1 to TRBJ1-1, with D tentatively TRBD1 (6 bases). Germline loops: CDR1 DFQATT, CDR2 SNEGSKA (reference sequence). The CDR3 covers 11 residues. The V gene lost 4 bases and the J gene lost 4 bases, with 7 bases spanning the gap. Here the CDR3 reads CSANRATEAFF. Written as DNA, the CDR3 is TGCAGTGCTAACAGGGCCACTGAAGCTTTCTTT.

The J gene is TRBJ1-5, the V gene TRBV20-1; weak D call: TRBD1 (5 bases). V gave up 6 bases and J gave up 1 base, with 10 bases separating them. CDR3 size: 13 residues. In germline, CDR1 is DFQATT, CDR2 SNEGSKA (reference sequence). CDR3: CSATGGSNQPQHF. CDR3 DNA: TGCAGTGCCACGGGGGGGAGCAATCAGCCCCAGCATTTT.

J is TRBJ2-5 and V is TRBV5-1; no definite D call. Trimming took 5 bases from V and 3 from J, leaving 5 bases between them. The CDR3 consists of 11 residues. Germline assignment: CDR1 SGHRS and CDR2 YFSETQ. CDR3 residues: CASRSEETQYF. The CDR3 DNA follows: TGCGCCAGCAGATCTGAAGAGACCCAGTACTTC.

CDR3 loop: CASSSNRGRYEQYF. The CDR3 region has the DNA TGTGCCAGCAGCTCAAACAGGGGGCGGTACGAGCAGTACTTC. The chain links TRBV7-2 to TRBJ2-7; 9 bases are a match to TRBD1. Trimming at V came to 4 bases and at J to 4 bases, leaving 5 bases not matched to a gene. In germline, CDR1 is SGHTA, CDR2 FQGNSA. The CDR3 sequence is 14 residues long.

The chain is built from TRBV5-1 and TRBJ2-3, with 7 bases lining up with TRBD2. The CDR3 spans 17 residues. The J segment lost 2 bases and the V segment lost 1 base, leaving 10 bases of the junction unmatched. Germline CDR1 SGHRS, CDR2 YFSETQ. The CDR3 spells CASSLRGESKVTDTQYF. The DNA for the CDR3 is TGCGCCAGCAGCTTGCGGGGGGAGAGCAAAGTCACAGATACGCAGTATTTT.